This T cell receptor (beta chain) is from a study of regulatory T cells in long-lasting Graves disease. J was trimmed by 8 bases and V by 3 bases; bases with no gene match: 10. CDR1 KGHDR and CDR2 SFDVKD come from the germline V gene. The CDR3 extends over 16 amino acids. Sequencing libraries for TCR beta were prepared with iRepertoire HTBI primers and Arm-PCR of CDR3 regions. Study processing details: Gene usage covered approximately 60 TRBV and more than 13 TRBJ segments. TCRdb re-derived calls from the multiplex PCR reads in MiXCR, one entry per CDR3 protein. In this record, the V and J calls reflect TCRdb's handling and not the investigators' own analysis. The sample lists fewer than 500,000 distinct CDR3 sequences, 16% occurring once. Noted time point: newly diagnosed GD, antithyroid drugs for less than 3 months. There was RNA extracted from PBMCs, and the TCR library was made from it. Another study also made use of these data, one on T cells in Graves' hyperthyroidism and ophthalmopathy.

This sequence joins TRBV24-1 and TRBJ2-1; 9 bases map to TRBD1. The sequencing here drew on peripheral blood mononuclear cells (PBMCs), taken at new diagnosis, from a patient treated with antithyroid drugs. This sequence was found in a man aged 40-49 years with Graves disease. The CDR3 protein is CATSDAGTGPRDEQFF. CDR3 coding DNA: TGTGCCACCAGTGATGCCGGGACAGGGCCTCGTGATGAGCAGTTCTTC.